Following are 2 T cell receptor beta chains from one sample sequenced in a study of T-cell memory formation after mild COVID-19. TCRdb ran MiXCR on the 5' RACE reads and lists one entry per CDR3 protein. Of more than 400,000 distinct CDR3 sequences in the sample, roughly 18% were seen once. The sample taken for sequencing was PBMCs or a T cell subset sorted from them (not recorded which). The source of these receptors is an adult woman who had mild COVID-19 (a few samples of this study predate the infection). Cell type and time point are not known.

The rearrangement uses TRBV7-9 and TRBJ2-7, with D possibly TRBD2 on 5 matching bases. Germline CDR1 and CDR2: SEHNR and FQNEAQ (reference sequence). This CDR3 spans 12 amino acids. V was trimmed by 2 bases and J by 12 bases, leaving 14 bases between them. CDR3 DNA: TGTGCCAGCAGCTTATTGGGGAGCCAGTGGTACTTC. Translated: CASSLLGSQWYF.

This rearrangement joins TRBV19 to TRBJ2-3; D unresolved. The CDR3 runs to 11 residues. CDR1 is LNHDA, CDR2 SQIVND, per germline (reference sequence). With 3 bases removed from V and 8 bases from J, the gap between germline ends came to 6 bases. This chain's CDR3 is CASSISGTQYF. The CDR3 region has the DNA TGTGCCAGTAGTATCTCGGGTACGCAGTATTTT.